The source of this T cell receptor (beta chain) is a study of vaccination and CD4 T cells after COVID-19. As for the study in general: Some control cultures received a CEFX pool, which served as the positive control. Others received an HIV-1 Nef pool or no peptide.

The Oncomine TCR Beta short-read assay generated sequence data from the DNA of cultured CD4+ T cells. TCRdb reprocessed the PCR reads via MiXCR and lists one record per CDR3 protein. The data contain about 5,700 distinct CDR3 sequences, 30% to 35% of them singletons. In this sample, this clonotype is medium-sized (0.01 to 0.1%). Its antigen is currently unknown. Trimming stripped 3 bases from V and 0 bases from J, with 11 bases between. The germline gives CDR1 DFQATT, CDR2 SNEGSKA (reference sequence). The CDR3 runs to 14 residues. Documented treatment: roughly 10-day PBMC culture with coronavirus spike peptide pools or control peptides (ViraFEST assay). CD4+ T cells of the unexposed donor were collected before the COVID-19 pandemic (2011-2018).

The chain uses TRBV20-1 and TRBJ2-5, with D unresolved. The sequencing sample was made of CD4+ T cells from blood, cultured in vitro. This receptor was taken from a human donor in good health. CDR3 nucleotide sequence: TGCAGTGCTAGGGGATCCCCGGACCAAGAGACCCAGTACTTC. It translates to CSARGSPDQETQYF.